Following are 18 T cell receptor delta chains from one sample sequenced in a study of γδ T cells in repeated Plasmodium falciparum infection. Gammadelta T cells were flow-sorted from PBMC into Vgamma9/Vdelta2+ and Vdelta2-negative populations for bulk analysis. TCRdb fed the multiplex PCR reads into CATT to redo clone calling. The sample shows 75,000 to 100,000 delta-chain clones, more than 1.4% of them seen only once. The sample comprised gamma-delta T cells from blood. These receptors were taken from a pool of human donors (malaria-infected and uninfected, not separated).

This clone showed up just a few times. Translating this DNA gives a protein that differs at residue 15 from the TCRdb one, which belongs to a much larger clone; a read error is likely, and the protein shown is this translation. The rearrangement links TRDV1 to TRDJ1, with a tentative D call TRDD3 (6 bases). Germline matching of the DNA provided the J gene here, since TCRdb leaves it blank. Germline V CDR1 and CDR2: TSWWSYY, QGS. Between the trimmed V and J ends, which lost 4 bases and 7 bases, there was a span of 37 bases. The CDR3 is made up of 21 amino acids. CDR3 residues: CALGVRRFPSLLAGRIPKLIF. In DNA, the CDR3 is TGTGCTCTTGGGGTACGGAGGTTCCCTAGCCTACTAGCAGGGAGGATACCTAAACTCATCTTT.

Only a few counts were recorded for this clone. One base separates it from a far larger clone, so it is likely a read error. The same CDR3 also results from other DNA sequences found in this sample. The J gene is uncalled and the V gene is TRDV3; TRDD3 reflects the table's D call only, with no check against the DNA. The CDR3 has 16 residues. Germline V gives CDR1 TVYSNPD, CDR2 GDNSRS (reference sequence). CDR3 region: CAPQTRYWGISDKLIF. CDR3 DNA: TGTGCCCCTCAAACTAGGTACTGGGGGATAAGCGATAAACTCATCTTC.

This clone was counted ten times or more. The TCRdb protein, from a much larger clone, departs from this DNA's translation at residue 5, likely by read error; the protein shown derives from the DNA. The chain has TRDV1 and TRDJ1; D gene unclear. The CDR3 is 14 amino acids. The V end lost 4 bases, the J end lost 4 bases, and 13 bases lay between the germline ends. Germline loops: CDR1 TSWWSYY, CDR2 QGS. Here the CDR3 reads CALGGRRKYDKLIF. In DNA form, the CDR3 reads TGTGCTCTTGGGGGACGGCGTAAGTACGATAAACTCATCTTT.

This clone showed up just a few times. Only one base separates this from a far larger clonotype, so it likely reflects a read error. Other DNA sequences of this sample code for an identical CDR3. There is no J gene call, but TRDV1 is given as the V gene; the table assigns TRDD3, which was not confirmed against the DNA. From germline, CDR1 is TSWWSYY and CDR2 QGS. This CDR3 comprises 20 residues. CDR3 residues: CALGERLYWGASLLPDKLIF. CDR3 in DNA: TGTGCTCTTGGTGAAAGACTATATTGGGGCGCGTCTCTCTTGCCCGATAAACTCATCTTC.

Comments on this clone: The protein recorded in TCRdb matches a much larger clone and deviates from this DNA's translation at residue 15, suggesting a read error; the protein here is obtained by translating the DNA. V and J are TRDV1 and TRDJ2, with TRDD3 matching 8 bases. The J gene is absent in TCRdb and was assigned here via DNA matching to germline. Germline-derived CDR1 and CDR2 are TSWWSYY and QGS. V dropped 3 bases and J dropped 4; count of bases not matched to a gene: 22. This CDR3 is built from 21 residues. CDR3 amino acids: CALGDAFAVAGGPLSTAQLFF. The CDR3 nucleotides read TGTGCTCTTGGGGACGCGTTTGCCGTCGCTGGGGGACCCCTTTCGACAGCACAACTCTTCTTT.

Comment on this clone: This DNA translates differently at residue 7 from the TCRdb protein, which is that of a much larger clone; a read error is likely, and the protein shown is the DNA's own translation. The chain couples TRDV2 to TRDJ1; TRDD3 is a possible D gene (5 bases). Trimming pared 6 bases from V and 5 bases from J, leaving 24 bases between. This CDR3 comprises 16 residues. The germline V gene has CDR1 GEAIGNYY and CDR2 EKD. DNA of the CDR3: TGTGCCTGTCATACGGTTATCATCTCTGGCACTGATAAACTCATCTTT. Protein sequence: CACHTVIISGTDKLIF.

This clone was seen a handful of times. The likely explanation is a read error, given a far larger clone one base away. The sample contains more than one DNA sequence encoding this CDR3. Here the CDR3 DNA reads TGCGCCTTTAGTACCTTCGTACCCCTCCCCACCGATAAACTCATCTTT. Its protein product is CAFSTFVPLPTDKLIF. The chain links TRDV3 to TRDJ1; a weak D match, TRDD2 (5 bases). TCRdb leaves out the J gene; it was filled in here by matching the DNA to germline. Germline-derived CDR1 and CDR2 are TVYSNPD and GDNSRS (reference sequence). This CDR3 contains 16 residues.

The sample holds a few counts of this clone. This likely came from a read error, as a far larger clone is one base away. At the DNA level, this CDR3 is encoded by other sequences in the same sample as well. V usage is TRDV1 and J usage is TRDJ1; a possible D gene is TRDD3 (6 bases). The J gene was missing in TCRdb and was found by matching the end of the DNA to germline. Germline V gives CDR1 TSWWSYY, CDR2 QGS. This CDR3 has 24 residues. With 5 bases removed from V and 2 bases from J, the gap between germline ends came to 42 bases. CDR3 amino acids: CALGSRTLRGGIGDTFQYTDKLIF. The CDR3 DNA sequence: TGTGCTCTTGGGTCGCGAACCCTACGTGGCGGGATAGGGGACACATTTCAGTATACCGATAAACTCATCTTT.

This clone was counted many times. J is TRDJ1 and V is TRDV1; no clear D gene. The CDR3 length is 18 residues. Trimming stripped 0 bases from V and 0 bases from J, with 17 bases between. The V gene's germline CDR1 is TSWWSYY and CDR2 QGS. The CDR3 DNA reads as TGTGCTCTTGGGGAACTAGCGAGCGATGTGAAAAACACCGATAAACTCATCTTT. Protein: CALGELASDVKNTDKLIF.

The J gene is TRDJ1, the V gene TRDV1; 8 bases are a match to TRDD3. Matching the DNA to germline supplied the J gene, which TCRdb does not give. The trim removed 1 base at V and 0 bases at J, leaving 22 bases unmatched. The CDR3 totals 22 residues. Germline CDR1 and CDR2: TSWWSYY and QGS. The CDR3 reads CALGEPPRSDWGAASYTDKLIF. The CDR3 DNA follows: TGTGCTCTTGGGGAACCCCCTCGGTCCGACTGGGGGGCCGCCTCATACACCGATAAACTCATCTTT.

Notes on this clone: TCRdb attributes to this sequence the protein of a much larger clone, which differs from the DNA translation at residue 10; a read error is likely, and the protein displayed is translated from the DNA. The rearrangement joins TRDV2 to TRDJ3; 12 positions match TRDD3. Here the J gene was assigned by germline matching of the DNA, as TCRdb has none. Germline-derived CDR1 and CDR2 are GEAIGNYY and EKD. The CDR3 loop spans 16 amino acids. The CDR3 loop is CACVLGDTWGTRQMFF. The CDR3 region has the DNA TGTGCCTGTGTACTGGGGGATACCTGGGGCACCCGACAGATGTTTTTC.

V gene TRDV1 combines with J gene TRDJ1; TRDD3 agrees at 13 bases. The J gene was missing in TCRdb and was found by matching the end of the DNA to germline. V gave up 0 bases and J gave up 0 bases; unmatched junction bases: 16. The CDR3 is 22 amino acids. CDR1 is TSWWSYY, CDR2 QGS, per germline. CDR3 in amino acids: CALGELPGKNWGIRLYTDKLIF. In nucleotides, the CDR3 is TGTGCTCTTGGGGAACTACCCGGAAAAAACTGGGGGATACGCTTGTACACCGATAAACTCATCTTT.

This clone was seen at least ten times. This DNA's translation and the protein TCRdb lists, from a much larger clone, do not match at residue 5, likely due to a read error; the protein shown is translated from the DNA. The CDR3, as DNA: TGTGCCTGTGACGCCGTGGGGGAGGCCCCGAGAACCGATAAACTCATCTTT. It yields the protein CACDAVGEAPRTDKLIF. The chain uses TRDV2 and TRDJ1; TRDD3 matches 7 bases. CDR1 and CDR2 (germline): GEAIGNYY, EKD. V was pared by 3 bases and J by 2 bases, with 14 bases of the junction left unmatched. The CDR3 length is 17 residues.

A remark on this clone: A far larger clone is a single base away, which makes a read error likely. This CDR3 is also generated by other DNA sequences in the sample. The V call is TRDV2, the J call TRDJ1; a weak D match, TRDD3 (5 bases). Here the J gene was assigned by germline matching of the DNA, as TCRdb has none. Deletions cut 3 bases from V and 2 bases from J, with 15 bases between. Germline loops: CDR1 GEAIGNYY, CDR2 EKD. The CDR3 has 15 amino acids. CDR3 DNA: TGTGCCTGTGACCTCCTGGGAGATGGGACCGATAAACTCATCTTT. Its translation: CACDLLGDGTDKLIF.

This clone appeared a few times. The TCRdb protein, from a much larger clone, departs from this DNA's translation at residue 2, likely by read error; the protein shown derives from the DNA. CDR3 bases: TGTTCTCTTGGGGAACGTCCGAGGTACTGGGGAATGGTTCGGTACACCGATAAACTCATCTTT. Its protein product is CSLGERPRYWGMVRYTDKLIF. The chain has TRDV1 and TRDJ1; 7 bases match TRDD3. Germline CDR1 TSWWSYY, CDR2 QGS. The CDR3 loop spans 21 amino acids.

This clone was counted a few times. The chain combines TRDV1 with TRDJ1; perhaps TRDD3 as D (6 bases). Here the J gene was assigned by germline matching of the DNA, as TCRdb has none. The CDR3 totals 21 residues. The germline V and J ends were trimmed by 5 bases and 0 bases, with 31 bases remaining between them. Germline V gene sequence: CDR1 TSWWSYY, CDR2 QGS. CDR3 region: CALGPGGLPIPLGTHTDKLIF. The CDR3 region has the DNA TGTGCTCTTGGGCCGGGGGGCCTACCTATACCTCTGGGGACCCACACCGATAAACTCATCTTT.

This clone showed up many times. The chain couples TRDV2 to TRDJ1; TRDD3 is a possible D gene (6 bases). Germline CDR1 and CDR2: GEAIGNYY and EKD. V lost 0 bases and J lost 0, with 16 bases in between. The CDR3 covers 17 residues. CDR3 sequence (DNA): TGTGCCTGTGACACCCTCGGGGGGAACAAAAACACCGATAAACTCATCTTT. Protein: CACDTLGGNKNTDKLIF.

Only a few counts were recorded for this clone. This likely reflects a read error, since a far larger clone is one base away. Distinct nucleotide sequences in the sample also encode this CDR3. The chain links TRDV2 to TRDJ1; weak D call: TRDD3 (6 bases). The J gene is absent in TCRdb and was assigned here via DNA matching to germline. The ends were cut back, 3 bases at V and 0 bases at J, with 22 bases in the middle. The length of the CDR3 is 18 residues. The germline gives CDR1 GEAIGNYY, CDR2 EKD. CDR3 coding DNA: TGTGCCTGTGACCCCAAGACCGGGGGAGACCCTTACACCGATAAACTCATCTTT. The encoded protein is CACDPKTGGDPYTDKLIF.